A selection of T cell receptor beta chains follows, all from one sample in a study of spatial heterogeneity in lung cancer. TCRdb reanalysed the 5' RACE reads using MiXCR and keeps one entry per CDR3 protein. The data hold thousands of distinct CDR3 sequences, with approximately 20% observed a single time. The sample was PBMCs, taken at surgery. The receptors originated from a male donor with early-stage non-small cell lung cancer. The conserved cysteine and the conserved F or W are not part of the CDR3 here.

j_gene	v_gene	CDR3aa
TRBJ2-7	TRBV7-8	ASSSPAGLARRYNEQY
TRBJ2-7	TRBV9	ASSVGTEAYEQY
TRBJ2-1	TRBV11-2	ASSLTRLAKGYNEQF
TRBJ2-2	TRBV5-1	ASSSDANTGELF
TRBJ2-5	TRBV12-3/TRBV12-4	ASSLGSSGRMEETQY
TRBJ2-3	TRBV9	ASSVDPSPIDTQY
TRBJ1-2	TRBV19	ASSPISPLTGYT
TRBJ2-1	TRBV7-6	ASSFESSVENEQF
TRBJ2-7	TRBV10-3	AISELAGGNYEQY
TRBJ2-3	TRBV5-4	ASSSGMLVNTQY
TRBJ1-4	TRBV20-1	SASSSNEKLF
TRBJ2-2	TRBV25-1	ASSEWKGDGELF
TRBJ2-1	TRBV24-1	ATRGIGDNEQF
TRBJ2-1	TRBV3-1	ASSITTGVGYNEQF
TRBJ2-3	TRBV5-1	ASSTTNTDTQY
TRBJ2-2	TRBV20-1	SARDPSGSTGELF
TRBJ2-7	TRBV2	ASHPTGTSYEQY
TRBJ2-7	TRBV5-4	ASSFASGRIFDEQY
TRBJ2-1	TRBV10-2	ASTRLADNEQF
TRBJ2-3	TRBV27	ASGTRQGLTDTQY
TRBJ2-7	TRBV13	ASSLGVGGYEQY
TRBJ2-5	TRBV5-1	ASSFSTTMGETQY
TRBJ1-5	TRBV29-1	SVAGINQPQH
TRBJ2-1	TRBV11-2	ASSLVRGEQF
TRBJ1-1	TRBV6-2/TRBV6-3	ASLWDRGYTEAF
TRBJ2-3	TRBV28	ASSPQGQGGTDTQY
TRBJ2-5	TRBV12-5	ASGLGQREETQY
TRBJ1-6	TRBV2	ASSPTGETSPLH
TRBJ1-4	TRBV29-1	SVVEDFNEKLF
TRBJ2-1	TRBV20-1	SAPGLAYNEQF
TRBJ1-4	TRBV3-1	ASSQVFGRHKTNEKLF
TRBJ2-1	TRBV7-2	ASSSYIRDRPTFSPSNEQF
TRBJ2-2	TRBV7-6	ASSLGFGGGASRELF
TRBJ1-1	TRBV3-1	ASSPRDRGITEAF
TRBJ2-2	TRBV6-5	ASSYSKPGGTGELF
TRBJ2-4	TRBV28	ASSLWGTGGPKNIQY
TRBJ1-2	TRBV7-2	ASSLQAGTVGYT
TRBJ2-1	TRBV11-3	ASSLEGQGGYNEQF